This T cell receptor (beta chain) is drawn from a study of cytomegalovirus exposure and HLA in healthy donors. The study's findings and limits: There was a cluster of highly shared sequence variants that was likely a sequencing artifact.

13 Jbeta primers and 60 Vbeta primers were used for the PCR. Sequencing used immunoSEQ multiplex PCR; TCRdb keeps in-frame clones, though not all of them. Among around 99,000 clones listed, less than 80% were seen once. Note on this clone: Its antigen remains unidentified.

The CDR3 spans 19 residues. The sequence was collected from a man aged 30-40 years in good health and CMV-seronegative. The chain is built from TRBV1 and TRBJ2-2; no DNA check was done on the table's D call, TRBD2. TRBV1 is listed as a pseudogene. The sample taken for sequencing was PBMCs. CDR3 sequence (DNA): TGCACCAGCAGCCAGCGATTCCTGGGGGGGGCATTAAACACCGGGGAGCTGTTTTTT. Its translation is CTSSQRFLGGALNTGELFF.